The 13 T cell receptor beta chains below come from one sample, sequenced in a study of CD8+ T cells in alopecia areata. Described treatment: oral pan-JAK inhibitor, 5-10 mg twice daily. In each case, RNA was isolated and then reverse transcribed into cDNA as the sequencing template. TCRdb's copy holds only in-frame clones and misses some; the assay was immunoSEQ multiplex PCR. In the table there are some 120,000 clones, roughly 55% of which are singletons. The sequencing used CD4+ T cells sorted from blood, collected at week 4, from a patient treated with tofacitinib. Source of these receptors: a human donor with alopecia areata.

Only a few counts were recorded for this clone. The chain has TRBV30 and TRBJ2-1, with 12 bases aligning to TRBD2. Germline lookup yields CDR1 GTSNPN and CDR2 SVGIG (reference sequence). The CDR3 has 14 amino acids. Germline trimming cut 4 bases from V and 10 bases from J; bases unmatched to any gene: 8. The CDR3 DNA reads TGTGCCTGGAACCCGGGACTAGCGGGCGAGGAGCAGTTCTTC. It translates to CAWNPGLAGEEQFF.

This chain connects TRBV29-1 to TRBJ2-7; TRBD1 agrees at 10 bases. The germline CDR1 and CDR2 sequences are SQVTM and ANQGSEA. The CDR3 has 13 residues. After removal of 6 bases from V and 2 bases from J, the junction contained 4 bases not matched to a gene. This CDR3 is CSVTGGATYEQYF. The CDR3 DNA reads TGCAGCGTGACAGGGGGCGCGACCTACGAGCAGTACTTC.

As DNA, the CDR3 is TGTGCCACCAGCCTGCAGTACAGGGTGCCCCAGGCGGGGCAGTACTTC. Translation: CATSLQYRVPQAGQYF. J is TRBJ2-7 and V is TRBV15; D perhaps matches TRBD1 (6 bases). The CDR3 has 16 residues. Per the germline V gene, CDR1 is LNHNV and CDR2 is YYDKDF (reference sequence). Trimming cost V 5 bases and J 9 bases, with 26 bases left between them. Combining the CDR3 with reference TRBV15 and TRBJ2-7 gives the whole variable domain DAMVIQNPRYQVTQFGKPVTLSCSQTLNHNVMYWYQQKSSQAPKLLFHYYDKDFNNEADTPDNFQSRRPNTSFCFLDIRSPGLGDTAMYLCATSLQYRVPQAGQYFGPGTRLTVT.

V is TRBV5-6 and J is TRBJ1-2, with a weak D call TRBD1 (6 bases). The CDR3 spans 15 residues. Trimming cost V 0 bases and J 4 bases, with 13 bases left between them. Germline V CDR1 and CDR2: SGHDT, YYEEEE. In nucleotides, the CDR3 is TGTGCCAGCAGCTTGGGACGGGGGCGAGGCTATGGCTACACCTTC. This encodes CASSLGRGRGYGYTF.

This clone was detected only a few times. V gene TRBV15 combines with J gene TRBJ2-1; tentatively, D is TRBD2 (7 bases). Germline CDR1 and CDR2: LNHNV and YYDKDF (reference sequence). Trimming left V 0 bases short and J 1 base short, with 10 bases between. The CDR3 runs 16 residues. The CDR3 reads CATSRDRGGSYNEQFF. As DNA, the CDR3 is TGTGCCACCAGCAGAGACAGGGGAGGGTCCTACAATGAGCAGTTCTTC.

Only a few counts were recorded for this clone. The chain employs TRBV5-5 and TRBJ1-2; D gene uncertain. V gave up 2 bases and J gave up 4 bases, with 6 bases separating them. The CDR3 has 12 residues. Germline V gene lookup returns CDR1 SGHKS and CDR2 YYEKEE (reference sequence). CDR3 in amino acids: CASSFEGYGYTF. The CDR3, as DNA: TGTGCCAGCAGCTTTGAAGGCTATGGCTACACCTTC.

This clone has only a few counts. The chain carries TRBV6-5 and TRBJ2-2; D unclear. The CDR3 spans 12 residues. Germline V gives CDR1 MNHEY, CDR2 SVGAGI. V lost 4 bases and J lost 5, with 5 bases in between. The CDR3 DNA sequence: TGTGCCAGCAGTTCCCAAACCGGGGAGCTGTTTTTT. Translation gives CASSSQTGELFF.

The chain couples TRBV7-8 to TRBJ2-5; D uncertain. V lost 0 bases to trimming and J lost 2 bases, with 10 bases between them. Germline V gives CDR1 SGHVS, CDR2 FQNEAQ. This CDR3 comprises 15 residues. CDR3 sequence (DNA): TGTGCCAGCAGCTTAGCGTTGGGCAGACAAGAGACCCAGTACTTC. Its translation: CASSLALGRQETQYF.

This chain links TRBV10-3 with TRBJ1-1; no clear D gene. This CDR3 has 13 amino acids. Trimming cost V 5 bases and J 1 base, with 8 bases left between them. Germline V CDR1 and CDR2: ENHRY, SYGVKD. CDR3 protein: CAISLSRNTEAFF. CDR3 bases: TGTGCCATCAGTTTAAGTAGGAACACTGAAGCTTTCTTT.

The CDR3 loop is CASSVVYEVDRVGTDTQYF. In nucleotides, the CDR3 is TGTGCCAGCAGCGTAGTATACGAGGTGGACAGGGTGGGCACAGATACGCAGTATTTT. This chain connects TRBV9 to TRBJ2-3, with 8 bases lining up with TRBD1. The CDR3 contains 19 residues. The germline V gene encodes CDR1 SGDLS and CDR2 YYNGEE. The J segment lost 1 base and the V segment lost 0 bases, leaving 13 bases of the junction unmatched.

The J gene is TRBJ2-1, the V gene TRBV4-2; 9 bases are a match to TRBD2. The CDR3 contains 16 residues. Trimming took 3 bases from V and 6 from J; bases not matched to a gene: 9. Per germline, CDR1 LGHNA and CDR2 YNFKEQ. CDR3 amino acids: CASSHLAGVMGNEQFF. As DNA, the CDR3 is TGTGCCAGCAGCCACTTAGCGGGGGTCATGGGCAATGAGCAGTTCTTC.

This clone turned up a few times. J is TRBJ2-6 and V is TRBV5-4, with D uncertain. The CDR3 extends over 17 amino acids. V lost 2 bases to trimming and J lost 0 bases, with 12 bases between them. Germline V gene lookup returns CDR1 SGHNT and CDR2 YYREEE (reference sequence). This CDR3 is CASSLRALLSGANVLTF. The CDR3, as DNA: TGTGCCAGCAGCTTAAGGGCTCTCCTCTCTGGGGCCAACGTCCTGACTTTC.

The gene calls are TRBV5-6 and TRBJ1-1; 7 bases fit TRBD1. This CDR3 has 15 residues. CDR1 is SGHDT, CDR2 YYEEEE, per germline. The J segment lost 6 bases and the V segment lost 4 bases, leaving 12 bases of the junction unmatched. CDR3 amino acids: CASSRGAGGKAEAFF. CDR3 DNA sequence: TGTGCCAGCAGCCGTGGGGCAGGGGGGAAGGCTGAAGCTTTCTTT.